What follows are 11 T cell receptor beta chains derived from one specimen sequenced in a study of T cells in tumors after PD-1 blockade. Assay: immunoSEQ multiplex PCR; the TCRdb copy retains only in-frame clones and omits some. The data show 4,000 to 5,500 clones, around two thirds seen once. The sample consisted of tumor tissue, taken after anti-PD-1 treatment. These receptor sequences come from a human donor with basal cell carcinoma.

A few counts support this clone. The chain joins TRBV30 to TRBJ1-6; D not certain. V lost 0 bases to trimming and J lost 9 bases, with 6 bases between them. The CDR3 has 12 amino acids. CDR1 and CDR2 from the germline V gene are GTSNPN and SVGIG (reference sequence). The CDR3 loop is CAWSVIVSPLHF. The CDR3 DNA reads TGTGCCTGGAGTGTAATTGTTTCACCCCTCCACTTT.

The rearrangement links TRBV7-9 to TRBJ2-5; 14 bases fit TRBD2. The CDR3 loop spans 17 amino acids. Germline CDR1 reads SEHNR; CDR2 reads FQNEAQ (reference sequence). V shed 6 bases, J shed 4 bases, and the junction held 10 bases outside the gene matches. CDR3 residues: CASSPGTSGGIGETQYF. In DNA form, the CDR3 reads TGTGCCAGCAGTCCAGGGACTAGCGGGGGTATAGGAGAGACCCAGTACTTC.

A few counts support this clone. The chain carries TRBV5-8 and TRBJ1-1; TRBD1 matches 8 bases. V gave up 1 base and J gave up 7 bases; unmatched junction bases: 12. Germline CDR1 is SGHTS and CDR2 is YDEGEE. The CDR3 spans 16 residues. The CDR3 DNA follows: TGTGCCAGCAGCTTGCGGACAGGGAGTGGAGTCGGTGAAGCTTTCTTT. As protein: CASSLRTGSGVGEAFF.

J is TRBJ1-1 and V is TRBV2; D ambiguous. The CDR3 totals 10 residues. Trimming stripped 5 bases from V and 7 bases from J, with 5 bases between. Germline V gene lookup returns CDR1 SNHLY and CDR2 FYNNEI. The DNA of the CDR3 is TGTGCCAGCAGTTTAGGTGAAGCTTTCTTT. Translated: CASSLGEAFF.

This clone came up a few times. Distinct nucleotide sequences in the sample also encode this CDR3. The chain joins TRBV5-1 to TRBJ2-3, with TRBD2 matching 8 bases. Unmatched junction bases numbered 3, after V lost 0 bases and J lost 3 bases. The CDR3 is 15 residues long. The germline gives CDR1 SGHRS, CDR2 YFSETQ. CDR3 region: CASSLESGRTDTQYF. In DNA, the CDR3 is TGCGCCAGCAGCTTGGAAAGCGGGAGAACAGATACGCAGTATTTT.

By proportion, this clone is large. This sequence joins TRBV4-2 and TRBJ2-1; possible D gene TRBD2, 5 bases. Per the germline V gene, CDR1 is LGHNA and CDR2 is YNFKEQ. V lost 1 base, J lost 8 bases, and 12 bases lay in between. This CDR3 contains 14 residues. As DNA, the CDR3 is TGTGCCAGCAGCCAAGCCCCCGGGATCGATGAGCAGTTCTTC. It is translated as CASSQAPGIDEQFF.

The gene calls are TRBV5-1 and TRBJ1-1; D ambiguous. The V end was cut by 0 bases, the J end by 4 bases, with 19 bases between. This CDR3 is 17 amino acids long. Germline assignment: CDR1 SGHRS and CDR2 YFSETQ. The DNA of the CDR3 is TGCGCCAGCAGCTTGGGGGTAGGGTTAGCTTTAGTCACTGAAGCTTTCTTT. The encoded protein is CASSLGVGLALVTEAFF.

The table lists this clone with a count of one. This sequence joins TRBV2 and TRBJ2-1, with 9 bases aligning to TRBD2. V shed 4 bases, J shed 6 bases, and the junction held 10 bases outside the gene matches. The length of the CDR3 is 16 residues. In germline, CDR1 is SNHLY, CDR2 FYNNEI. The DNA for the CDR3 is TGTGCCAGCAGTGGATCCGGGACTAGCCGCTCCAATGAGCAGTTCTTC. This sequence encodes CASSGSGTSRSNEQFF.

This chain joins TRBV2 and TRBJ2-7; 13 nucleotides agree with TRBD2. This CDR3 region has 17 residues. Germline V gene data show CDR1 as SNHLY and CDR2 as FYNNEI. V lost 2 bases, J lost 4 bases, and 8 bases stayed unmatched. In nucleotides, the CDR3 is TGTGCCAGCAGTGAAATAAGCCGGACTAGCGGGAGTTACGAGCAGTACTTC. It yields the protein CASSEISRTSGSYEQYF.

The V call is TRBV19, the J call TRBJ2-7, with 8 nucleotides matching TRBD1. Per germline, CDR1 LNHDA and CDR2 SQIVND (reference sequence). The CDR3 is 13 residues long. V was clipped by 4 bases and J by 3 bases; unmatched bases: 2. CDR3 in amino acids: CASSTGQGYEQYF. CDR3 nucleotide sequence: TGTGCCAGTAGTACTGGACAGGGCTACGAGCAGTACTTC.

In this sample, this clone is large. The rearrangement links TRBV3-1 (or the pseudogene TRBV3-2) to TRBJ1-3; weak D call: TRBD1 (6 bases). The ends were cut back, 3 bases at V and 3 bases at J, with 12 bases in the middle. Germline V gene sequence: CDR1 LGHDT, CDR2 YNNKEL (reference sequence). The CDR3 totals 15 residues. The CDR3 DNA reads TGTGCCAGCAGCCAGATGGGGGGCGGTGGAAACACCATATATTTT. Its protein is CASSQMGGGGNTIYF.